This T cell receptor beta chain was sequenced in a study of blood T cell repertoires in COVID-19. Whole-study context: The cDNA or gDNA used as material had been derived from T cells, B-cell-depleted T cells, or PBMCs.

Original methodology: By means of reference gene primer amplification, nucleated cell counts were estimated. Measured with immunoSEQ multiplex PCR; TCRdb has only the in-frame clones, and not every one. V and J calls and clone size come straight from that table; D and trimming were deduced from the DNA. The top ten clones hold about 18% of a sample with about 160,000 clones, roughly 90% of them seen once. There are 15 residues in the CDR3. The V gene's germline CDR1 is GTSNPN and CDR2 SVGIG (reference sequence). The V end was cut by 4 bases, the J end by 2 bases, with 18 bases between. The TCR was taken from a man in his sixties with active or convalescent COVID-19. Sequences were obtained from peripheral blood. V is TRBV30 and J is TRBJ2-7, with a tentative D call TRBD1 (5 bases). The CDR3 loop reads CAWISPQGETYEQYF. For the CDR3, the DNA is TGTGCCTGGATTTCCCCCCAGGGCGAAACCTACGAGCAGTACTTC. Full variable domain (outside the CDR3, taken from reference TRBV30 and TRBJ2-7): SQTIHQWPATLVQPVGSPLSLECTVEGTSNPNLYWYRQAAGRGLQLLFYSVGIGQISSEVPQNLSASRPQDRQFILSSKKLLLSDSGFYLCAWISPQGETYEQYFGPGTRLTVT.